One T cell receptor (beta chain) is described in this entry. The antigen it binds to is not known. Within one base of it there is no much larger clone, and no base qualities were kept. These data belong to a study of T cell changes during pregnancy in multiple sclerosis (dated by TCRdb to between 2017 and 2020). Regarding the study in general: The study looked at changes in the T cell repertoire across pregnancy in women with multiple sclerosis.

Library preparation was by the immunoSEQ multiplex PCR assay. TCRdb's version of the immuneACCESS table is confined to in-frame rearrangements and falls short of the full clone set. An unresolved V gene accounts for under half of the shortfall where checked; the remainder is of unknown origin. The sample table holds around 55,000 clones, of which roughly 94% were seen once. The top ten constitute less than 4% of the sample. A distance of 15 bases separates the germline ends of V and J, which lose 5 bases and 8 bases respectively. CDR1 and CDR2, looked up from the germline V gene (reference sequence), are SEHNR and FQNEAQ. From its cysteine to its phenylalanine, the CDR3 spans 13 amino acids. The only DNA kept is the CDR3, 39 bases in frame from the first base.

This TCR was sampled from a female donor with multiple sclerosis, enrolled in a pregnancy study. Source: CD8+ T cells from peripheral blood mononuclear cells, taken in the third trimester of pregnancy. The receptor chain draws on TRBV7-9 and TRBJ1-2; a weak D assignment points to TRBD1 (6 bases agree). The bases are TGTGCCAGCAGCGGCACAGGGAACGTAGGCTACACCTTC. The encoded protein is CASSGTGNVGYTF.